Listed here is a single TCR beta chain. As handled by the study authors: By means of reference gene primer amplification, nucleated cell counts were estimated. Profiled with immunoSEQ multiplex PCR; TCRdb holds only in-frame clones, not every one. V and J calls and clone size come straight from that table; D and trimming were deduced from the DNA. The table lists about 75,000 clones, roughly 90% of them singletons. The data belong to a study of blood T cell repertoires in COVID-19. For the study at large: From the United States, Italy and Spain came samples of acute and convalescent COVID-19. In each case, the material was cDNA or gDNA derived from T cells, B-cell-depleted T cells, or PBMCs.

Germline CDR1 and CDR2: LGHDT and YNNKEL (reference sequence). This CDR3 has 16 amino acids. The V and J ends lost 0 bases and 7 bases respectively, with 16 bases between them. The rearrangement uses TRBV3-1 (or the pseudogene TRBV3-2) and TRBJ2-1; D possibly corresponds to TRBD2 (5 bases). The source material was peripheral blood. This clonotype originated in a human donor in a cohort sampled during active COVID-19. The DNA of the CDR3 is TGTGCCAGCAGCCAAGAAATGGCTAGCAATTGGAATGAGCAGTTCTTC. The encoded protein is CASSQEMASNWNEQFF.